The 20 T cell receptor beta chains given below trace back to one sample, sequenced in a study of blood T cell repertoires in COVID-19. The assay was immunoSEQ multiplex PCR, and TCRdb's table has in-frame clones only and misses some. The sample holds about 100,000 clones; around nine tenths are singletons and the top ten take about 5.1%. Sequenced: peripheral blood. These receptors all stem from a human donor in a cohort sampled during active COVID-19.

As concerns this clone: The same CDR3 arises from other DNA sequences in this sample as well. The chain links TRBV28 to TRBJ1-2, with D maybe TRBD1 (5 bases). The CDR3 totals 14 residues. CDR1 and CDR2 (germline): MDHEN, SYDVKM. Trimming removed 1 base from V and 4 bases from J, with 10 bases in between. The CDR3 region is CASSLSGGFYGYTF. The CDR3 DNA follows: TGTGCCAGCAGTTTATCCGGGGGATTCTATGGCTACACCTTC.

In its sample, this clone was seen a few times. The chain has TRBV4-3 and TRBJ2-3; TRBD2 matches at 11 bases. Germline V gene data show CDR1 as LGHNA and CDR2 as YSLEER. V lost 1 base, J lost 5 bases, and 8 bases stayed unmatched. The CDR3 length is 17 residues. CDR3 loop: CASSQVYSGGAKDTQYF. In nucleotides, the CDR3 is TGCGCCAGCAGCCAAGTTTATAGCGGGGGGGCCAAAGATACGCAGTATTTT.

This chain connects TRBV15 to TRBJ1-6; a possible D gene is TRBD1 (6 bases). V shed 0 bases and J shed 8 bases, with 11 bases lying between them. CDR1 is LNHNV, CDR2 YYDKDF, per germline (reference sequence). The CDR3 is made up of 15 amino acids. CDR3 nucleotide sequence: TGTGCCACCAGCAGAGAGCTGGGGACACATTCACCCCTCCACTTT. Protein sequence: CATSRELGTHSPLHF.

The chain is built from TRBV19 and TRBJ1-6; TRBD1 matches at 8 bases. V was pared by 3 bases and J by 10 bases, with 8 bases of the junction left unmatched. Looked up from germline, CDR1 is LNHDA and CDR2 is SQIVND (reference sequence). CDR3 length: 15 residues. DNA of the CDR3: TGTGCCAGTAGTATCGCGGACAGGGCACGGTCACCCCTCCACTTT. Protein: CASSIADRARSPLHF. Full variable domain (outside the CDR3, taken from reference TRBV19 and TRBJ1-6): DGGITQSPKYLFRKEGQNVTLSCEQNLNHDAMYWYRQDPGQGLRLIYYSQIVNDFQKGDIAEGYSVSREKKESFPLTVTSAQKNPTAFYLCASSIADRARSPLHFGNGTRLTVT.

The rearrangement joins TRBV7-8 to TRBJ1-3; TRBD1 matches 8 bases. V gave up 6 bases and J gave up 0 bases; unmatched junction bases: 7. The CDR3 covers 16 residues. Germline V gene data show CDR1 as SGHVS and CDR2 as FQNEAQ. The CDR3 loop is CASRARTGISGNTIYF. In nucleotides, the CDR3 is TGTGCCAGCAGGGCCCGGACAGGGATCTCTGGAAACACCATATATTTT.

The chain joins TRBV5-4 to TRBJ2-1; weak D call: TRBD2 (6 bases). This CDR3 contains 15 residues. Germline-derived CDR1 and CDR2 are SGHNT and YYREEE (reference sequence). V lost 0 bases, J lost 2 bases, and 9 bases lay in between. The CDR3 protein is CASSLEGLPYNEQFF. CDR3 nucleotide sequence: TGTGCCAGCAGCTTGGAGGGACTCCCCTACAATGAGCAGTTCTTC.

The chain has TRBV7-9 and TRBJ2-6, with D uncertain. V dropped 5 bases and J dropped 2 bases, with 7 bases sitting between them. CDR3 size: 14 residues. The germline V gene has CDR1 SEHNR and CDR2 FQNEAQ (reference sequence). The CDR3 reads CASSPSAGANVLTF. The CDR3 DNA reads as TGTGCCAGCAGCCCCTCAGCTGGGGCCAACGTCCTGACTTTC. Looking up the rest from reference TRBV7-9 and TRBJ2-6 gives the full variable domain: DTGVSQNPRHKITKRGQNVTFRCDPISEHNRLYWYRQTLGQGPEFLTYFQNEAQLEKSRLLSDRFSAERPKGSFSTLEIQRTEQGDSAMYLCASSPSAGANVLTFGAGSRLTVL.

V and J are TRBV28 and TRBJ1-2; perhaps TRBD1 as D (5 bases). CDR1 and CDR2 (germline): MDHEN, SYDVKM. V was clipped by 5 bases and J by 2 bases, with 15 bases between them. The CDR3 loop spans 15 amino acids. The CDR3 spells CASSRWDGLNYGYTF. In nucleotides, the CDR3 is TGTGCCAGCAGTAGATGGGACGGACTAAACTATGGCTACACCTTC.

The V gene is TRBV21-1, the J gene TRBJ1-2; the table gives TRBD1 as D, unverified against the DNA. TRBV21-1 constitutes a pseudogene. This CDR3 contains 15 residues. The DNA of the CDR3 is TGTGCCAGCAGCCTAGTGTCCGGACAGCATGGCTATCACACCTTC. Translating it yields CASSLVSGQHGYHTF.

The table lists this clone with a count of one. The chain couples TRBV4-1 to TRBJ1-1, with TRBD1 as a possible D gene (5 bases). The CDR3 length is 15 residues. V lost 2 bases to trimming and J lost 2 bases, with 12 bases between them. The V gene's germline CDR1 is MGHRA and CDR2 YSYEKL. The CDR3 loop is CASSQSHQGNTEAFF. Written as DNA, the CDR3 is TGCGCCAGCAGCCAATCTCACCAGGGCAACACTGAAGCTTTCTTT.

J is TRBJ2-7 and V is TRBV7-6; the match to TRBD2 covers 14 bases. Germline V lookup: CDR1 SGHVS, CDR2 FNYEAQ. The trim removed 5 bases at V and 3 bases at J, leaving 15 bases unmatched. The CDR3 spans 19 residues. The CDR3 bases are TGTGCCAGCAGCAAGCCGGGACTAGCGGGAGAAGGACGGGTCTACGAGCAGTACTTC. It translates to CASSKPGLAGEGRVYEQYF.

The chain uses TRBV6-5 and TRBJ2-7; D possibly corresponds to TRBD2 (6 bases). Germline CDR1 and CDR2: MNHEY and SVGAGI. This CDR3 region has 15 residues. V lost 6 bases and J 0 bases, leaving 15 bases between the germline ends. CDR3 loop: CASSTRRDGSYEQYF. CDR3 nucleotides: TGTGCCAGCAGCACAAGGAGGGACGGCTCCTACGAGCAGTACTTC.

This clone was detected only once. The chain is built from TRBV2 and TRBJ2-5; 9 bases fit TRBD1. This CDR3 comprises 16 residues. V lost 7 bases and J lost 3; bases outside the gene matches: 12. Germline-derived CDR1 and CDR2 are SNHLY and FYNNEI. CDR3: CASIDRPGQGKETQYF. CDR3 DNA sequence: TGTGCCAGCATCGACCGTCCGGGACAGGGCAAAGAGACCCAGTACTTC.

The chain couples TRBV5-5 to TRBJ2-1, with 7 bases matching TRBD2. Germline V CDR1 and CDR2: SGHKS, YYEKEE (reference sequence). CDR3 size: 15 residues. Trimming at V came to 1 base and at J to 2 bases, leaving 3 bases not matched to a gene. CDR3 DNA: TGTGCCAGCAGCTTGAGGCGGGAGCCCTACAATGAGCAGTTCTTC. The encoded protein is CASSLRREPYNEQFF. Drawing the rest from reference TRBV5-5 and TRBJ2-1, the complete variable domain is DAGVTQSPTHLIKTRGQQVTLRCSPISGHKSVSWYQQVLGQGPQFIFQYYEKEERGRGNFPDRFSARQFPNYSSELNVNALLLGDSALYLCASSLRREPYNEQFFGPGTRLTVL.

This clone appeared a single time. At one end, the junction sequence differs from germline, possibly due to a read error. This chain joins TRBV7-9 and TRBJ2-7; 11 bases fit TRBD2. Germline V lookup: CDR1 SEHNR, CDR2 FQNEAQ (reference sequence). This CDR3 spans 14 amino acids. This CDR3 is CASSLLTSGAFQSF. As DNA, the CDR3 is TGTGCCAGCAGCTTACTGACTAGCGGGGCCTTCCAGTCCTTC.

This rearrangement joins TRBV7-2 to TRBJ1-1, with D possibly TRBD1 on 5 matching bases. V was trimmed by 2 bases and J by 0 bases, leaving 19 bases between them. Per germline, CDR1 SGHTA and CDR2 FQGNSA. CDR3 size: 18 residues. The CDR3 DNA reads TGTGCCAGCAGCTTAAAAGCCCCTGCAGGGCTACTGAACACTGAAGCTTTCTTT. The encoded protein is CASSLKAPAGLLNTEAFF.

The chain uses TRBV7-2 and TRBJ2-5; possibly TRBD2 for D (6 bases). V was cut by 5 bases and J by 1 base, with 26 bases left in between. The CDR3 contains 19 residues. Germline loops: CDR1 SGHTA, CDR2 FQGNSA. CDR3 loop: CASSHRSGTLLFSQETQYF. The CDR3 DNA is TGTGCCAGCAGCCACAGATCCGGGACTTTATTATTTAGCCAAGAGACCCAGTACTTC.

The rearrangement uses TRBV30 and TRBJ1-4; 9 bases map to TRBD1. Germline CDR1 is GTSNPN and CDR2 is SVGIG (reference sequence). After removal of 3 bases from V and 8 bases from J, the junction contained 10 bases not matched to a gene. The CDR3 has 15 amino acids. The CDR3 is CAWSLPGQGREKLFF. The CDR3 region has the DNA TGTGCCTGGAGCCTCCCGGGACAGGGTCGGGAAAAACTGTTTTTT.

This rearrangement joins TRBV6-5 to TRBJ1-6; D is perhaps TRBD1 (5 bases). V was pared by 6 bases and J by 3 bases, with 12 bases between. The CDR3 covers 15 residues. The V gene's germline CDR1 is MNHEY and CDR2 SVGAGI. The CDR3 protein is CASRDGASYNSPLHF. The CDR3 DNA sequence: TGTGCCAGCAGGGATGGGGCGAGCTATAATTCACCCCTCCACTTT.

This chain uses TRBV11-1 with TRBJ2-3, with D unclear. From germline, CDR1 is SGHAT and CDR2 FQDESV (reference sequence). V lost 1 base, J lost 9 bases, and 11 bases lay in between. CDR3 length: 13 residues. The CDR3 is CASSLEATETQYF. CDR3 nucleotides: TGTGCCAGCAGCTTAGAAGCAACCGAAACGCAGTATTTT.